The 29 T cell receptor beta chains reported below all come from one sample, sequenced in a study of PD-1 blockade in classical Hodgkin lymphoma. Sequencing used immunoSEQ multiplex PCR; TCRdb keeps in-frame clones, though not all of them. The sample shows just under 45,000 clones, about 70% of them seen only once. Time point indicated: cycle 4 day 1 (C4D1), after less than 7 weeks of nivolumab. Every patient was affected by relapse after autologous stem cell transplantation, while exposure to brentuximab vedotin was not uniform. The sample in question was peripheral blood mononuclear cells (PBMCs), obtained before the fourth cycle of nivolumab. These receptors came from a human donor with classical Hodgkin lymphoma.

The J gene is TRBJ1-4, the V gene TRBV7-9, with D possibly matching TRBD1 (5 bases). The CDR3 has 15 residues. Germline values: CDR1 SEHNR, CDR2 FQNEAQ (reference sequence). V shed 4 bases and J shed 3 bases, with 12 bases lying between them. CDR3 amino acids: CASSSGRGSNEKLFF. DNA for the CDR3: TGTGCCAGCAGCTCCGGACGGGGCTCTAATGAAAAACTGTTTTTT.

V and J are TRBV5-4 and TRBJ1-4; D is uncertain. CDR1 and CDR2 from the germline V gene are SGHNT and YYREEE (reference sequence). V lost 4 bases and J lost 7, with 11 bases in between. The CDR3 has 13 residues. CDR3 sequence (DNA): TGTGCCAGCAGCCACGGGCAGACTGAAAAACTGTTTTTT. This encodes CASSHGQTEKLFF.

There are a few counts of this clone. This sample includes further DNA sequences coding for the same CDR3. The rearrangement uses TRBV18 and TRBJ2-5, with D possibly being TRBD1 or TRBD2 (5 bases each). Trimming pared 3 bases from V and 1 base from J, leaving 6 bases between. Germline V CDR1 and CDR2: KGHSH, LQKENI. The CDR3 sequence is 13 residues long. DNA for the CDR3: TGTGCCAGCTCACCCGGGACCCAAGAGACCCAGTACTTC. Translation gives CASSPGTQETQYF.

The V call is TRBV7-2, the J call TRBJ2-5; D uncertain. V lost 1 base and J 5 bases, leaving 14 bases between the germline ends. From germline, CDR1 is SGHTA and CDR2 FQGNSA. The CDR3 covers 15 residues. CDR3 protein: CASSLGGGVGETQYF. The CDR3 DNA sequence: TGTGCCAGCAGCTTAGGAGGTGGAGTTGGTGAGACCCAGTACTTC. Looking up the rest from reference TRBV7-2 and TRBJ2-5 gives the full variable domain: GAGVSQSPSNKVTEKGKDVELRCDPISGHTALYWYRQSLGQGLEFLIYFQGNSAPDKSGLPSDRFSAERTGGSVSTLTIQRTQQEDSAVYLCASSLGGGVGETQYFGPGTRLLVL.

This chain joins TRBV4-2 and TRBJ2-7; D uncertain. This CDR3 spans 13 amino acids. The V end was cut by 4 bases, the J end by 3 bases, with 10 bases between. Germline loops: CDR1 LGHNA, CDR2 YNFKEQ. The CDR3 is CASSPPKGYEQYF. The DNA for the CDR3 is TGTGCCAGCAGCCCTCCCAAAGGCTACGAGCAGTACTTC.

The chain uses TRBV27 and TRBJ2-2; TRBD1 matches 9 bases. With V trimmed by 4 bases and J by 4 bases, 13 bases remained unmatched. Germline V CDR1 and CDR2: MNHEY, SMNVEV (reference sequence). This CDR3 has 18 residues. CDR3: CASSSSVYRGQGTGELFF. The CDR3, as DNA: TGTGCCAGCAGTTCGAGCGTCTACAGGGGGCAGGGCACCGGGGAGCTGTTTTTT.

This rearrangement joins TRBV6-6 to TRBJ1-4; D is possibly TRBD1 (6 bases). Germline loops: CDR1 MNHNY, CDR2 SVGAGI (reference sequence). The CDR3 has 15 amino acids. V lost 5 bases to trimming and J lost 0 bases, with 10 bases between them. CDR3 amino acids: CASSLRTATNEKLFF. In DNA form, the CDR3 reads TGTGCCAGCAGTCTTCGGACAGCAACTAATGAAAAACTGTTTTTT.

CDR3 DNA: TGCGCCAGCAGCTTGGAGGCTAGCGGGGACCAAGAGACCCAGTACTTC. Translated: CASSLEASGDQETQYF. The rearrangement links TRBV5-1 to TRBJ2-5; 9 positions match TRBD2. The CDR3 length is 16 residues. V lost 0 bases to trimming and J lost 0 bases; unmatched junction nucleotides: 3. Germline-derived CDR1 and CDR2 are SGHRS and YFSETQ.

This sequence joins TRBV11-2 and TRBJ2-1, with D perhaps TRBD1 or TRBD2 (6 bases each). V shed 11 bases and J shed 1 base, with 15 bases lying between them. Germline CDR1 is SGHAT and CDR2 is FQNNGV. The CDR3 is 14 amino acids. CDR3 DNA sequence: TGTGCCGTGAGGGGGGTCGGATCCTACAATGAGCAGTTCTTC. Translation gives CAVRGVGSYNEQFF.

The chain employs TRBV6-4 and TRBJ2-3, with TRBD1 identical over 9 bases. Looked up from germline, CDR1 is MRHNA and CDR2 is SNTAGT. This CDR3 region has 18 residues. V was pared by 2 bases and J by 1 base, with 10 bases of the junction left unmatched. The CDR3 reads CASSDVRDREWGTDTQYF. The CDR3 DNA is TGTGCCAGCAGTGACGTTAGGGACAGGGAGTGGGGCACAGATACGCAGTATTTT.

This clone was found a few times. The rearrangement joins TRBV9 to TRBJ1-1, with a possible D match to TRBD1 (5 bases). CDR1 SGDLS and CDR2 YYNGEE come from the germline V gene. The CDR3 extends over 14 amino acids. Trimming removed 4 bases from V and 5 bases from J, with 15 bases in between. The DNA for the CDR3 is TGTGCCAGCAGCCATCGCGGGGGTTGGACTGAAGCTTTCTTT. As protein: CASSHRGGWTEAFF.

V gene TRBV7-9 combines with J gene TRBJ1-5, with 7 bases that match TRBD1. Germline CDR1 is SEHNR and CDR2 is FQNEAQ (reference sequence). With 0 bases clipped from V and 1 base from J, the junction kept 0 bases outside the gene matches. The CDR3 consists of 15 residues. The CDR3 DNA is TGTGCCAGCAGCTTAGCGACAGGGAGCAATCAGCCCCAGCATTTT. Translation: CASSLATGSNQPQHF. Full variable domain (outside the CDR3, taken from reference TRBV7-9 and TRBJ1-5): DTGVSQNPRHKITKRGQNVTFRCDPISEHNRLYWYRQTLGQGPEFLTYFQNEAQLEKSRLLSDRFSAERPKGSFSTLEIQRTEQGDSAMYLCASSLATGSNQPQHFGDGTRLSIL.

On this clone itself: This sample includes further DNA sequences coding for the same CDR3. The chain couples TRBV5-1 to TRBJ1-4; no definite D call. The CDR3 loop spans 15 amino acids. Germline V lookup: CDR1 SGHRS, CDR2 YFSETQ. Trimming removed 0 bases from V and 2 bases from J, with 8 bases in between. The chain's CDR3 is CASSLGRSTNEKLFF. In nucleotides, the CDR3 is TGCGCCAGCAGCTTGGGAAGGTCCACTAATGAAAAACTGTTTTTT.

The J gene is TRBJ2-3, the V gene TRBV23-1, with TRBD1 identical over 7 bases. TRBV23-1 is an ORF, and what it does is uncertain. Losses at the gene ends were 4 bases for V and 3 bases for J; bases not matched to a gene: 10. The CDR3 runs 16 residues. CDR3 coding DNA: TGCGCCAGCAGTCTTATAAAGGACAGGTTAACAGATACGCAGTATTTT. Translation gives CASSLIKDRLTDTQYF.

This clone has just a few counts. This rearrangement joins TRBV5-1 to TRBJ2-7; tentatively, D is TRBD1 (6 bases). Germline CDR1 SGHRS, CDR2 YFSETQ. Deletions cut 0 bases from V and 5 bases from J, with 12 bases between. This CDR3 is 14 amino acids long. DNA of the CDR3: TGCGCCAGCAGCTTGGGGCAGGGGTTCGACGAGCAGTACTTC. It specifies CASSLGQGFDEQYF.

This clone is labeled medium-sized. The CDR3 coding sequence is TGTGCCAGCTCACTAGACACCGCTCTCGGGGGCTACACCTTC. Translation: CASSLDTALGGYTF. This chain uses TRBV18 with TRBJ1-2; D uncertain. The CDR3 covers 14 residues. CDR1 is KGHSH, CDR2 LQKENI, per germline. V lost 4 bases, J lost 8 bases, and 17 bases lay in between.

The sample holds one count of this clone. The rearrangement uses TRBV28 and TRBJ1-2; 9 bases match TRBD1. CDR3 length: 15 residues. CDR1 is MDHEN and CDR2 is SYDVKM in the germline V gene. V lost 5 bases, J lost 6 bases, and 10 bases stayed unmatched. The CDR3 is CASSPTGTGYDGYTF. CDR3 sequence (DNA): TGTGCCAGCAGTCCAACCGGGACAGGGTACGATGGCTACACCTTC.

This chain connects TRBV28 to TRBJ1-3, with a tentative D call TRBD1 (5 bases). Trimming took off 2 bases at V and 2 bases at J, with 7 bases between the two ends. Germline loops: CDR1 MDHEN, CDR2 SYDVKM. CDR3 size: 14 residues. CDR3 sequence: CASSLAGAGNTIYF. CDR3 DNA: TGTGCCAGCAGTTTAGCGGGGGCTGGAAACACCATATATTTT.

This sequence joins TRBV7-3 and TRBJ2-3; 7 bases match TRBD2. Germline CDR1 and CDR2: SGHTA and FQGTGA. CDR3 length equals 16 residues. Trimming at V came to 5 bases and at J to 1 base, leaving 9 bases not matched to a gene. CDR3 nucleotide sequence: TGTGCCAGCAGCCTAAGTCCTAGCGGAGGCACAGATACGCAGTATTTT. Residues: CASSLSPSGGTDTQYF.

The V and J genes are TRBV4-2 and TRBJ2-5; 8 nucleotides match TRBD2. The germline V gene has CDR1 LGHNA and CDR2 YNFKEQ. V lost 1 base to trimming and J lost 1 base; unmatched junction nucleotides: 14. The CDR3 contains 19 residues. The CDR3 sequence: CASSQVLASGSPVQETQYF. The CDR3 DNA follows: TGTGCCAGCAGCCAAGTCTTGGCTAGCGGGTCCCCCGTCCAAGAGACCCAGTACTTC.

In the case of this clone: A read error may account for a junction end that differs from germline. Other nucleotide sequences from this sample produce the same CDR3. This chain connects TRBV6-4 to TRBJ2-2, with TRBD1 matching 11 bases. Germline lookup yields CDR1 MRHNA and CDR2 SNTAGT. The CDR3 length is 14 residues. The CDR3 DNA sequence: TGTGCTAGCAGAGGACAGGGGGCGATCGGGGAGCTGTTTTTT. This translates into CASRGQGAIGELFF.

The J gene is TRBJ2-2, the V gene TRBV5-1, with D uncertain. The CDR3 contains 14 residues. Per the germline V gene, CDR1 is SGHRS and CDR2 is YFSETQ. The V end was cut by 1 base, the J end by 1 base, with 5 bases between. DNA of the CDR3: TGCGCCAGCAGCTTGTCCGAGAACACCGGGGAGCTGTTTTTT. Protein: CASSLSENTGELFF.

This chain connects TRBV19 to TRBJ1-4, with 7 bases fitting TRBD1. Germline V gene data show CDR1 as LNHDA and CDR2 as SQIVND (reference sequence). V was clipped by 3 bases and J by 8 bases; unmatched bases: 9. The CDR3 totals 15 residues. CDR3 loop: CASSMGGGAEEKLFF. In DNA, the CDR3 is TGTGCCAGTAGTATGGGAGGGGGCGCGGAAGAAAAACTGTTTTTT.

This clone was counted many times. This rearrangement joins TRBV28 to TRBJ1-5; 7 bases match TRBD1. The CDR3 loop spans 15 amino acids. V lost 6 bases to trimming and J lost 7 bases; unmatched junction nucleotides: 12. Germline V gene lookup returns CDR1 MDHEN and CDR2 SYDVKM. CDR3 in amino acids: CASSTQAGGFQPQHF. The CDR3 nucleotides are TGTGCCAGCAGCACACAGGCAGGGGGATTCCAGCCCCAGCATTTT.

CDR3 loop: CATRGSTEAFF. The CDR3 region has the DNA TGTGCCACCCGGGGGAGCACTGAAGCTTTCTTT. The chain combines TRBV6-6 with TRBJ1-1; tentatively, D is TRBD1 (5 bases). Germline assignment: CDR1 MNHNY and CDR2 SVGAGI (reference sequence). This CDR3 is built from 11 residues. V lost 10 bases and J lost 4, with 10 bases in between.

The rearrangement links TRBV2 to TRBJ2-1; a possible D gene is TRBD2 (7 bases). Germline loops: CDR1 SNHLY, CDR2 FYNNEI. V gave up 6 bases and J gave up 6 bases, with 15 bases separating them. The CDR3 covers 14 residues. DNA for the CDR3: TGTGCCAGCAGCCCCAGGCGGGGGCCCAATGAGCAGTTCTTC. Translated: CASSPRRGPNEQFF.

The V and J genes are TRBV2 and TRBJ1-6; D unresolved. The CDR3 is 15 amino acids. Germline V CDR1 and CDR2: SNHLY, FYNNEI. V was shortened by 3 bases and J by 4 bases, with 10 bases between the two germline ends. This CDR3 is CASSDGTTYNSPLHF. In DNA, the CDR3 is TGTGCCAGCAGTGATGGTACAACTTATAATTCACCCCTCCACTTT.

As concerns this clone: Different DNA sequences within this sample yield the same CDR3. The chain couples TRBV7-9 to TRBJ2-7; TRBD1 matches 7 bases. J lost 7 bases, V lost 3 bases, and 0 bases had no gene match. This CDR3 comprises 11 residues. Germline-derived CDR1 and CDR2 are SEHNR and FQNEAQ (reference sequence). The DNA of the CDR3 is TGTGCCAGCAGCTTGGACAGGGAGCAGTACTTC. This codes for CASSLDREQYF.

The chain uses TRBV25-1 and TRBJ2-1; 11 bases match TRBD1. Germline-derived CDR1 and CDR2 are MGHDK and SYGVNS. The CDR3 has 14 amino acids. V lost 4 bases and J lost 11; bases outside the gene matches: 7. In nucleotides, the CDR3 is TGTGCCAGCAGTGTTACCGGGACAGGGGGGCAGCAGTTCTTC. Translated, it gives CASSVTGTGGQQFF.